This TCR beta chain was documented in a study of persistence of HIV-infected CD4 T cells. For the study at large: Suppressive ART had lasted a median of about 8 years.

Trimming took 6 bases from V and 0 from J, leaving 12 bases between them. The CDR3 consists of 15 residues. Germline CDR1 and CDR2: SGHTA and FQGNSA. Overlapping HIV-1 Gag 15-mer peptides at 1 ug per peptide per mL were used. Sorted nonresponding memory CD4+ T cells were CD40L-negative, CD69-negative, CD45RO-high. Details on this clone: Its antigen is undetermined.

The libraries were made with immunoSEQ version 4 in survey mode. Profiled with immunoSEQ multiplex PCR; TCRdb holds only in-frame clones, not every one. This sample has approximately 39,000 clones; around 83% occur once, and the top ten carry more than 0.9%. The sequence was collected from an adult with HIV. The donor label of this sample is uncertain. The sequenced sample was cultured CD4+ T cells from PBMCs, obtained from a patient who received antiretroviral therapy. This chain links TRBV7-2 with TRBJ2-1; D gene ambiguous. DNA for the CDR3: TGTGCCAGCAGTTCCGACTCGAGCTCCTACAATGAGCAGTTCTTC. Translation gives CASSSDSSSYNEQFF. Full variable domain (missing parts from reference TRBV7-2 and TRBJ2-1): GAGVSQSPSNKVTEKGKDVELRCDPISGHTALYWYRQSLGQGLEFLIYFQGNSAPDKSGLPSDRFSAERTGGSVSTLTIQRTQQEDSAVYLCASSSDSSSYNEQFFGPGTRLTVL.